This is a list of T cell receptor beta chains from one sample in a study of blood T cell repertoires in COVID-19. Assay used: immunoSEQ multiplex PCR; TCRdb lists only in-frame clones, some missing. Found here are 250,000 to 300,000 clones, approximately 91% of them singletons; the top ten hold over 2%. Sequencing used PBMCs or T cells enriched from blood (not recorded which). All receptors come from a woman in her forties with acute COVID-19. Each CDR3 is given with its conserved first and last residue. Only part of the rows carry a size: once, few, many, or a class if the clone is expanded.

J gene,clone size,V gene,CDR3 protein
TRBJ2-7,-,TRBV18,CASSPRTGYPYF
TRBJ2-3,-,TRBV7-2,CASSLGGDLLDTQYF
TRBJ2-6,once,TRBV25-1,CASSDETGGISGANVLTF
TRBJ1-3,-,TRBV7-9,CASSLSGTVGNTIYF
TRBJ2-5,-,TRBV13,CASSRRGRLQETQYF
TRBJ2-2,-,TRBV2,CASRGQGIGELFF
TRBJ2-1,-,TRBV6-5,CASSYQTSGSGDEQFF
TRBJ1-2,-,TRBV25-1,CASARTGVNYGYTF
TRBJ1-1,-,TRBV6-1,CASSEARSEAFF
TRBJ2-1,-,TRBV2,CASRSLAGGPYDEQFF
TRBJ2-6,-,TRBV19,CASRRQSGANVLTF
TRBJ1-2,-,TRBV7-2,CASGQRGYGYTF
TRBJ1-4,-,TRBV30,CAWSVLRTGGEKLFF
TRBJ1-6,-,TRBV7-2,CASSPTTGSSPYSPLHF
TRBJ1-5,-,TRBV30,CAWSVSGSQPQHF
TRBJ2-3,-,TRBV7-9,CASSFPPRGGHTDTQYF
TRBJ1-5,once,TRBV12-5,CASGFERVEGLLDQPQHF
TRBJ1-5,-,TRBV2,CASNQGQGQPQHF
TRBJ1-1,few,TRBV18,CASSPDSGMNTEAFF
TRBJ2-3,-,TRBV14,CASSQDQGGQTTDTQYF
TRBJ1-6,-,TRBV19,CASSMRGRQGRNSPLHF
TRBJ1-2,-,TRBV3-1/TRBV3-2,CASSQVLFGYTF
TRBJ1-4,-,TRBV5-6,CASSLEGQGPHHNEKLFF
TRBJ2-7,-,TRBV25-1,CASSHPRRDSFYF
TRBJ2-1,-,TRBV29-1,CSVVGRAKVNEQFF
TRBJ2-1,-,TRBV19,CASSIRDRVGNEQFF
TRBJ2-7,-,TRBV28,CASSFIAGAYYEQYF
TRBJ2-3,-,TRBV7-6,CASSTGTGAEAPDTQYF
TRBJ1-1,-,TRBV27,CASSLYFNTEAFF
TRBJ2-7,-,TRBV7-2,CASSSGLGYEQYF
TRBJ1-3,few,TRBV30,CAWSVDSRDSRSGNTIYF
TRBJ1-2,-,TRBV19,CASSIVRQGHGYTF
TRBJ2-7,-,TRBV12-3/TRBV12-4,CASSPDSSYEQYF
TRBJ1-1,-,TRBV5-5,CASSRDRTNTEAFF
TRBJ1-5,-,TRBV27,CASSFLGAGNQPQHF
TRBJ1-1,-,TRBV14,CASSQAGGRNTEAFF
TRBJ1-1,-,TRBV7-9,CASSRGQARTEAFF
TRBJ2-1,once,TRBV7-3,CASSGDRAGYNEQFF
TRBJ2-1,-,TRBV5-4,CASSLPRPGQGAGEQFF
TRBJ2-3,-,TRBV24-1,CATSDDTSGRVDTQYF
TRBJ1-6,-,TRBV4-2,CASSSSPVSPLHF
TRBJ1-4,-,TRBV28,CASSKGRTNLGEKLFF